A single sample is the source of the 27 T cell receptor beta chains below, sequenced in a study of T cell responses to AZD1222 COVID-19 vaccine. The protocol was immunoSEQ multiplex PCR, while the TCRdb copy is restricted to in-frame clones and leaves out a portion. The sample shows about 200,000 clones, roughly 91% of them seen only once. Here the sequenced sample was peripheral blood, taken on day 0 of MenACWY control vaccination. The origin of the receptors is an adult in good health.

J is TRBJ1-2 and V is TRBV13, with D tentatively TRBD1 (6 bases). The germline gives CDR1 PRHDT, CDR2 FYEKMQ (reference sequence). CDR3 length: 14 residues. V lost 5 bases to trimming and J lost 6 bases, with 16 bases between them. This CDR3 reads CASSLTGGGDGYTF. CDR3 DNA sequence: TGTGCCAGCAGCCTAACAGGAGGGGGGGATGGCTACACCTTC.

The chain employs TRBV5-1 and TRBJ1-2; 11 bases agree with TRBD1. The CDR3 contains 14 residues. The germline CDR1 and CDR2 sequences are SGHRS and YFSETQ. Trimming removed 3 bases from V and 4 bases from J; junction bases left unmatched: 2. The CDR3, as DNA: TGCGCCAGCAGCTCGGACAGGGGGCTCTATGGCTACACCTTC. Its protein product is CASSSDRGLYGYTF.

The chain carries TRBV29-1 and TRBJ1-2; D remains ambiguous. The ends were cut back, 2 bases at V and 4 bases at J, with 14 bases in the middle. This CDR3 region has 14 residues. Germline CDR1 SQVTM, CDR2 ANQGSEA. CDR3 coding DNA: TGCAGCGTTGAATTAGTTCAAGAAGGCTATGGCTACACCTTC. Amino acid sequence: CSVELVQEGYGYTF.

V and J are TRBV29-1 and TRBJ2-3; D is ambiguous. With 6 bases removed from V and 2 bases from J, the gap between germline ends came to 18 bases. This CDR3 is built from 15 residues. The germline V gene encodes CDR1 SQVTM and CDR2 ANQGSEA. CDR3: CSVAPLFQTTDTQYF. CDR3 DNA sequence: TGCAGCGTCGCCCCCCTTTTCCAAACCACAGATACGCAGTATTTT.

This chain joins TRBV11-3 and TRBJ1-1; a possible D gene is TRBD1 (6 bases). Trimming cost V 5 bases and J 1 base, with 8 bases left between them. The CDR3 contains 13 residues. CDR1 is SGHNT, CDR2 YENEEA, per germline. The CDR3 protein is CASSPGANTEAFF. The CDR3 DNA reads TGTGCCAGCAGCCCAGGGGCGAACACTGAAGCTTTCTTT.

For the CDR3, the DNA is TGTGCCAGCAGTCCGAACCAACACAGGGACACTGAAGCTTTCTTT. This encodes CASSPNQHRDTEAFF. The V and J genes are TRBV7-8 and TRBJ1-1; TRBD1 might be the D (6 bases). In germline, CDR1 is SGHVS, CDR2 FQNEAQ. V was shortened by 6 bases and J by 3 bases, with 17 bases between the two germline ends. This CDR3 region has 15 residues.

This clone was observed once. The rearrangement joins TRBV6-1 to TRBJ1-5; D perhaps matches TRBD1 (6 bases). The CDR3 is made up of 18 amino acids. Germline loops: CDR1 MNHNS, CDR2 SASEGT. Trimming cost V 2 bases and J 0 bases, with 17 bases left between them. CDR3 DNA: TGTGCCAGCAGTGAAATTAAGGGGGTTCGTTATAGCAATCAGCCCCAGCATTTT. Translating gives CASSEIKGVRYSNQPQHF.

The rearrangement links TRBV7-6 to TRBJ1-3; no definite D call. CDR3 length: 16 residues. Trimming took 0 bases from V and 2 from J, leaving 11 bases between them. The germline gives CDR1 SGHVS, CDR2 FNYEAQ. The CDR3 DNA sequence: TGTGCCAGCAGCTTAGCCAGAGGTGGAACTGGAAACACCATATATTTT. Translation: CASSLARGGTGNTIYF.

The chain uses TRBV6-5 and TRBJ2-1, with 10 bases matching TRBD1. The trim removed 6 bases at V and 4 bases at J, leaving 6 bases unmatched. Germline V gene sequence: CDR1 MNHEY, CDR2 SVGAGI. The CDR3 is made up of 15 amino acids. The CDR3 loop reads CASRGDRGLYNEQFF. Written as DNA, the CDR3 is TGTGCCAGCAGAGGCGACAGGGGGCTATACAATGAGCAGTTCTTC.

This chain joins TRBV2 and TRBJ1-5; 7 bases are shared with TRBD1. This CDR3 contains 19 residues. Germline CDR1 and CDR2: SNHLY and FYNNEI. After removal of 6 bases from V and 0 bases from J, the junction contained 17 bases not matched to a gene. CDR3 DNA sequence: TGTGCCAGCAGACCCTCAAAGGGGGCAAGATTGGGTAGCAATCAGCCCCAGCATTTT. Amino acids: CASRPSKGARLGSNQPQHF. The variable domain in full, completed from reference TRBV2 and TRBJ1-5, reads EPEVTQTPSHQVTQMGQEVILRCVPISNHLYFYWYRQILGQKVEFLVSFYNNEISEKSEIFDDQFSVERPDGSNFTLKIRSTKLEDSAMYFCASRPSKGARLGSNQPQHFGDGTRLSIL.

This clone was counted a few times. The V gene is TRBV5-5, the J gene TRBJ2-1; D unclear. CDR1 SGHKS and CDR2 YYEKEE come from the germline V gene (reference sequence). The CDR3 loop spans 17 amino acids. The ends were cut back, 3 bases at V and 1 base at J, with 17 bases in the middle. The CDR3 here is CASSSDIAKRSYNEQFF. The DNA for the CDR3 is TGTGCCAGCAGCTCCGATATAGCCAAAAGGTCCTACAATGAGCAGTTCTTC.

This sequence joins TRBV12-3 or TRBV12-4 and TRBJ1-2, with D unresolved. V gave up 4 bases and J gave up 4 bases, with 7 bases separating them. This CDR3 spans 12 amino acids. The CDR3 spells CASSSTRYGYTF. CDR3 sequence (DNA): TGTGCCAGCAGTTCAACCCGCTATGGCTACACCTTC.

The rearrangement joins TRBV11-2 to TRBJ1-1; TRBD1 might be the D (6 bases). Trimming cost V 6 bases and J 6 bases, with 20 bases left between them. The germline V gene has CDR1 SGHAT and CDR2 FQNNGV. CDR3 length: 15 amino acids. The CDR3 region is CASRRSTGRLPEAFF. The CDR3 bases are TGTGCCAGCAGACGTTCGACAGGACGACTGCCTGAAGCTTTCTTT.

The chain has TRBV7-2 and TRBJ2-7, with D possibly TRBD2 on 6 matching bases. Germline V gene data show CDR1 as SGHTA and CDR2 as FQGNSA. This CDR3 has 14 amino acids. The V and J ends lost 6 bases and 3 bases respectively, with 15 bases between them. CDR3 DNA sequence: TGTGCCAGCAGACTTTCGGGAGTCCACTACGAGCAGTACTTC. Translating gives CASRLSGVHYEQYF.

V gene TRBV7-2 combines with J gene TRBJ1-1, with D unresolved. This CDR3 region has 13 residues. V was trimmed by 1 base and J by 1 base, leaving 4 bases between them. The germline gives CDR1 SGHTA, CDR2 FQGNSA. The CDR3 reads CASSLGQNTEAFF. The CDR3 bases are TGTGCCAGCAGCTTAGGACAGAACACTGAAGCTTTCTTT. Filled out from reference TRBV7-2 and TRBJ1-1, the complete variable domain reads GAGVSQSPSNKVTEKGKDVELRCDPISGHTALYWYRQSLGQGLEFLIYFQGNSAPDKSGLPSDRFSAERTGGSVSTLTIQRTQQEDSAVYLCASSLGQNTEAFFGQGTRLTVV.

This rearrangement joins TRBV5-1 to TRBJ2-3; D might be TRBD2 (6 bases). V was cut by 5 bases and J by 0 bases, with 13 bases left in between. Germline-derived CDR1 and CDR2 are SGHRS and YFSETQ. The CDR3 consists of 15 residues. CDR3 amino acids: CASRSGTASTDTQYF. Here the CDR3 DNA reads TGCGCCAGCAGAAGTGGGACTGCTAGCACAGATACGCAGTATTTT.

The J gene is TRBJ1-2, the V gene TRBV4-1, with TRBD1 as a possible D gene (6 bases). CDR1 MGHRA and CDR2 YSYEKL come from the germline V gene. Trimming cost V 4 bases and J 4 bases, with 16 bases left between them. The CDR3 has 15 amino acids. CDR3 residues: CASSPTFTGPYGYTF. In DNA form, the CDR3 reads TGCGCCAGCAGCCCTACCTTTACAGGGCCCTATGGCTACACCTTC.

The chain recombines TRBV7-2 with TRBJ1-2; unclear D gene. The CDR3 is 11 amino acids. Germline V lookup: CDR1 SGHTA, CDR2 FQGNSA. The V and J ends lost 5 bases and 7 bases respectively, with 8 bases between them. CDR3 bases: TGTGCCAGCAGCCCCTTTGGTGGCTACACCTTC. It is translated as CASSPFGGYTF.

This clone has just one count. V is TRBV14 and J is TRBJ2-1, with D maybe TRBD1 (6 bases). This CDR3 comprises 16 residues. The germline V and J ends were trimmed by 0 bases and 9 bases, with 18 bases remaining between them. Looked up from germline, CDR1 is SGHDN and CDR2 is FVKESK. The CDR3 is CASSQDRDIRVSEQFF. The DNA for the CDR3 is TGTGCCAGCAGCCAAGACCGGGACATAAGGGTCAGTGAGCAGTTCTTC.

The CDR3 spells CASSPLGPANYGYTF. The CDR3 coding sequence is TGTGCCAGCTCACCTCTAGGGCCGGCTAACTATGGCTACACCTTC. The V call is TRBV18, the J call TRBJ1-2; D call uncertain. This CDR3 region has 15 residues. Looked up from germline, CDR1 is KGHSH and CDR2 is LQKENI. Deletions cut 3 bases from V and 0 bases from J, with 11 bases between.

This chain uses TRBV7-2 with TRBJ1-1; no definite D call. Trimming took 5 bases from V and 4 from J, leaving 11 bases between them. From germline, CDR1 is SGHTA and CDR2 FQGNSA. This CDR3 spans 13 amino acids. In nucleotides, the CDR3 is TGTGCCAGCAGCCCGAGCGGTGGCACTGAAGCTTTCTTT. Translation: CASSPSGGTEAFF.

This chain links TRBV9 with TRBJ1-1; TRBD1 matches at 7 bases. Per the germline V gene, CDR1 is SGDLS and CDR2 is YYNGEE. The CDR3 has 15 residues. The V and J ends lost 4 bases and 4 bases, in that order; junction bases with no gene match: 10. The CDR3 is CASSRGQLGATEAFF. The CDR3 DNA reads as TGTGCCAGCAGCCGGGGACAGCTGGGGGCCACTGAAGCTTTCTTT.

The chain joins TRBV5-5 to TRBJ2-1; 12 positions agree with TRBD2. CDR3 size: 16 residues. With V trimmed by 0 bases and J by 5 bases, 3 bases remained unmatched. Germline CDR1 and CDR2: SGHKS and YYEKEE (reference sequence). CDR3 protein: CASSLATSGGHNEQFF. The DNA for the CDR3 is TGTGCCAGCAGCTTGGCGACTAGCGGGGGACACAATGAGCAGTTCTTC.

The V gene is TRBV6-5, the J gene TRBJ1-1; D not resolved. V lost 5 bases, J lost 0 bases, and 7 bases lay in between. The V gene's germline CDR1 is MNHEY and CDR2 SVGAGI. The CDR3 length is 13 residues. CDR3 in DNA: TGTGCCAGCAGTCGACAAGTGAACACTGAAGCTTTCTTT. Translating gives CASSRQVNTEAFF.

The rearrangement joins TRBV5-4 to TRBJ1-3; a weak D match, TRBD1 (6 bases). Trimming cost V 2 bases and J 4 bases, with 16 bases left between them. Germline CDR1 is SGHNT and CDR2 is YYREEE (reference sequence). The CDR3 runs 16 residues. This chain's CDR3 is CASSFGGGRPGNTIYF. The CDR3 DNA is TGTGCCAGCAGCTTCGGCGGGGGGCGCCCAGGAAACACCATATATTTT.

The chain links TRBV30 to TRBJ1-1; D is uncertain. The germline V gene has CDR1 GTSNPN and CDR2 SVGIG (reference sequence). The CDR3 length is 12 residues. Trimming removed 2 bases at V and 11 bases at J, with 15 bases between. CDR3 loop: CAWSIPAGSAFF. As DNA, the CDR3 is TGTGCCTGGAGTATCCCCGCGGGTTCCGCTTTCTTT.

CDR3 DNA: TGTGCCAGCAGCGGCCGGGACACTGCGCCCCAGCATTTT. It yields the protein CASSGRDTAPQHF. The V and J genes are TRBV6-5 and TRBJ1-5, with a possible D match to TRBD1 (6 bases). Trimming stripped 6 bases from V and 9 bases from J, with 15 bases between. CDR1 is MNHEY and CDR2 is SVGAGI in the germline V gene. The CDR3 sequence is 13 residues long.